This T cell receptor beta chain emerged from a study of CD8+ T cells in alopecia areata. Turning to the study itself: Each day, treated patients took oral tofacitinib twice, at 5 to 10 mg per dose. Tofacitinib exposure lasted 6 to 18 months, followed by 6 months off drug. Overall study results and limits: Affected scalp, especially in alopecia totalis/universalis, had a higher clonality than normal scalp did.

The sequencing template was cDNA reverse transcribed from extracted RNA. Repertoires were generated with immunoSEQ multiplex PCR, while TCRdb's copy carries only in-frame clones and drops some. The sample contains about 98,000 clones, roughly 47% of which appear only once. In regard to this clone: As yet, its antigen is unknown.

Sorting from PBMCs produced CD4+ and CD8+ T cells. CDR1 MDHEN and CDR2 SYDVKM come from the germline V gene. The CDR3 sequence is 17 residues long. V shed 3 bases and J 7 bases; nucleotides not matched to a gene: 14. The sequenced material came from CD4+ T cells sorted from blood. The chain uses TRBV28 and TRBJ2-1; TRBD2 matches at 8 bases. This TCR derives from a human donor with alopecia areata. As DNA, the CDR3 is TGTGCCAGCAGTTTCAACTCGGGACTAGTTTTGATGAATGAGCAGTTCTTC. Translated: CASSFNSGLVLMNEQFF.